The 20 T cell receptor beta chains reported below all come from one sample, sequenced in a study of blood T cell repertoires in COVID-19. Assay: immunoSEQ multiplex PCR; the TCRdb copy retains only in-frame clones and omits some. The sample includes around 330,000 clones, about nine tenths of them seen just once. The sequenced material came from PBMCs or T cells enriched from blood (not recorded which). These receptors all stem from a man between 60 and 75 years old who had recovered from COVID-19.

This chain uses TRBV19 with TRBJ2-3; D gene ambiguous. Trimming cost V 4 bases and J 1 base, with 12 bases left between them. The CDR3 has 15 amino acids. Germline V gene data show CDR1 as LNHDA and CDR2 as SQIVND (reference sequence). The CDR3 coding sequence is TGTGCCAGTAGTACCTACCTCGGTGGCACAGATACGCAGTATTTT. Its translation: CASSTYLGGTDTQYF.

The chain uses TRBV5-1 and TRBJ2-1; D remains unclear. V dropped 7 bases and J dropped 13 bases, with 18 bases sitting between them. This CDR3 has 12 residues. Germline-derived CDR1 and CDR2 are SGHRS and YFSETQ. CDR3 loop: CASRRDSGDQFF. The CDR3 nucleotides read TGCGCCAGCCGCCGTGATTCTGGAGACCAGTTCTTC.

This rearrangement joins TRBV5-1 to TRBJ2-3; 9 bases match TRBD2. Germline assignment: CDR1 SGHRS and CDR2 YFSETQ. This CDR3 is 17 amino acids long. V dropped 4 bases and J dropped 4; count of bases not matched to a gene: 13. The CDR3 DNA sequence: TGCGCCAGCAGCCCGGGGGGCGGGAGGGCCAGGGCAGATACGCAGTATTTT. Amino acid sequence: CASSPGGGRARADTQYF.

The chain employs TRBV19 and TRBJ2-1, with 11 bases matching TRBD2. The CDR3 loop spans 15 amino acids. The germline V gene encodes CDR1 LNHDA and CDR2 SQIVND (reference sequence). V lost 8 bases, J lost 2 bases, and 5 bases stayed unmatched. This chain's CDR3 is CASSPGLAAYNEQFF. CDR3 bases: TGTGCCAGTTCCCCGGGACTAGCGGCCTACAATGAGCAGTTCTTC.

This sequence joins TRBV5-1 and TRBJ2-2, with 8 bases that match TRBD1. The junction had 7 bases not matched to a gene; V was cut back by 5 bases and J by 1 base. The CDR3 contains 16 residues. The germline gives CDR1 SGHRS, CDR2 YFSETQ. This CDR3 is CASRSSGQGNTGELFF. Here the CDR3 DNA reads TGCGCCAGCAGATCGTCCGGACAGGGGAACACCGGGGAGCTGTTTTTT.

The rearrangement joins TRBV11-3 to TRBJ1-1, with 8 bases matching TRBD1. With 5 bases clipped from V and 5 bases from J, the junction kept 16 bases outside the gene matches. Germline CDR1 SGHNT, CDR2 YENEEA. The CDR3 is made up of 17 amino acids. The CDR3 nucleotides are TGTGCCAGCAGCCCATTGGACAGGGCAGGGAGTCGGACTGAAGCTTTCTTT. Protein product: CASSPLDRAGSRTEAFF.

This CDR3 reads CASSLNGLNEQFF. Here the CDR3 DNA reads TGTGCCAGCAGCTTAAACGGACTCAATGAGCAGTTCTTC. This chain uses TRBV7-9 with TRBJ2-1; D might be TRBD2 (5 bases). The CDR3 is made up of 13 amino acids. V lost 2 bases and J 6 bases, leaving 8 bases between the germline ends. In germline, CDR1 is SEHNR, CDR2 FQNEAQ (reference sequence).

This chain joins TRBV2 and TRBJ1-1; D gene ambiguous. V was clipped by 6 bases and J by 0 bases, with 8 bases between them. Per germline, CDR1 SNHLY and CDR2 FYNNEI. The CDR3 is 13 residues long. CDR3 residues: CASRTGLNTEAFF. The CDR3 region has the DNA TGTGCCAGCAGGACGGGGTTGAACACTGAAGCTTTCTTT.

J is TRBJ1-5 and V is TRBV20-1; D might be TRBD1 (5 bases). The CDR3 sequence is 15 residues long. Germline V gene sequence: CDR1 DFQATT, CDR2 SNEGSKA (reference sequence). Trimming removed 3 bases at V and 2 bases at J, with 14 bases between. The CDR3 loop reads CSASVNRIRNQPQHF. The CDR3 coding sequence is TGCAGTGCTAGTGTGAACAGGATCCGCAATCAGCCCCAGCATTTT.

This clone has a handful of counts. The chain employs TRBV28 and TRBJ1-3; the D is unclear. The CDR3 totals 14 residues. Germline V CDR1 and CDR2: MDHEN, SYDVKM. V was cut by 5 bases and J by 0 bases, with 8 bases left in between. The CDR3 DNA reads as TGTGCCAGCAGTCGTGACTACTCTGGAAACACCATATATTTT. Amino acids: CASSRDYSGNTIYF.

The gene calls are TRBV9 and TRBJ1-2; D is uncertain. Germline V lookup: CDR1 SGDLS, CDR2 YYNGEE. V was trimmed by 2 bases and J by 2 bases, leaving 13 bases between them. This CDR3 region has 15 residues. The CDR3 nucleotides read TGTGCCAGCAGCGTGGGAGTCGAACCAAACTATGGCTACACCTTC. This sequence encodes CASSVGVEPNYGYTF. The whole variable domain, filled in from reference TRBV9 and TRBJ1-2, reads DSGVTQTPKHLITATGQRVTLRCSPRSGDLSVYWYQQSLDQGLQFLIQYYNGEERAKGNILERFSAQQFPDLHSELNLSSLELGDSALYFCASSVGVEPNYGYTFGSGTRLTVV.

CDR3 sequence reads: CASSLSVGSYNEQFF. CDR3 bases: TGTGCCAGCAGTCTTAGCGTCGGCTCCTACAATGAGCAGTTCTTC. The J gene is TRBJ2-1, the V gene TRBV2; TRBD2 might be the D (5 bases). CDR3 length: 15 residues. V dropped 5 bases and J dropped 0 bases, with 11 bases sitting between them. Germline-derived CDR1 and CDR2 are SNHLY and FYNNEI.

This clone was counted only a few times. The chain links TRBV24-1 to TRBJ1-4, with 10 bases identical to TRBD1. The CDR3 totals 14 residues. The V gene end was trimmed by 5 bases and the J gene end by 6 bases; junction bases not matched to a gene: 2. CDR1 is KGHDR, CDR2 SFDVKD, per germline. The CDR3 here is CATSGTGGDEKLFF. CDR3 in DNA: TGTGCCACCAGTGGGACAGGGGGTGATGAAAAACTGTTTTTT.

The table lists this clone with a count of one. The chain joins TRBV7-3 to TRBJ2-3, with TRBD1 identical over 10 bases. Germline V gene sequence: CDR1 SGHTA, CDR2 FQGTGA. The ends lost 6 bases at V and 2 bases at J; junction bases unmatched: 5. This CDR3 spans 15 amino acids. CDR3 region: CASSFRQGATDTQYF. The CDR3 DNA follows: TGTGCCAGCAGTTTCCGACAGGGGGCCACAGATACGCAGTATTTT.

J is TRBJ1-4 and V is TRBV5-1; D perhaps matches TRBD1 (5 bases). Between the trimmed V and J ends, which lost 7 bases and 8 bases, there was a span of 24 bases. Germline V gives CDR1 SGHRS, CDR2 YFSETQ. This CDR3 spans 16 amino acids. The CDR3 DNA is TGCGCCAGCCGAGACCTCACAGGTCAGGGCTTGGAAAAACTGTTTTTT. As protein: CASRDLTGQGLEKLFF.

CDR3 loop: CASSRDDRSNNQPQHF. In nucleotides, the CDR3 is TGTGCCAGCAGCAGGGATGACAGATCTAACAATCAGCCCCAGCATTTT. The V and J genes are TRBV21-1 and TRBJ1-5; no DNA check was done on the table's D call, TRBD1. TRBV21-1 represents a pseudogene. The CDR3 is 16 amino acids.

This clone was seen once. The gene calls are TRBV7-2 and TRBJ1-1; the match to TRBD1 covers 12 bases. The junction had 6 bases not matched to a gene; V was cut back by 3 bases and J by 4 bases. Germline V gives CDR1 SGHTA, CDR2 FQGNSA. CDR3 size: 16 residues. The CDR3 DNA reads as TGTGCCAGCAGCTTCGGAGGGGACAGGGGGCGCACTGAAGCTTTCTTT. It translates to CASSFGGDRGRTEAFF.

This chain uses TRBV20-1 with TRBJ2-2; 8 nucleotides align to TRBD2. V lost 3 bases, J lost 6 bases, and 9 bases stayed unmatched. The CDR3 is made up of 15 amino acids. Per the germline V gene, CDR1 is DFQATT and CDR2 is SNEGSKA (reference sequence). In DNA, the CDR3 is TGCAGTGCTAGTGGTGGGACTAGTTGGGCCGGGGAGCTGTTTTTT. Amino acid sequence: CSASGGTSWAGELFF.

V gene TRBV11-2 combines with J gene TRBJ2-7; D is perhaps TRBD2 (5 bases). Trimming shortened V by 5 bases and J by 0 bases, and 17 bases separated the two germline ends. The germline V gene has CDR1 SGHAT and CDR2 FQNNGV. There are 16 residues in the CDR3. This CDR3 reads CASSPYGLGSSYEQYF. In DNA, the CDR3 is TGTGCCAGCAGCCCCTACGGACTGGGAAGCTCCTACGAGCAGTACTTC.

The V gene is TRBV7-9, the J gene TRBJ1-5; D may be TRBD1 (5 bases). CDR3 size: 14 residues. Germline values: CDR1 SEHNR, CDR2 FQNEAQ (reference sequence). The V gene lost 5 bases and the J gene lost 6 bases, with 14 bases spanning the gap. CDR3 amino acids: CASSAPGEVQPQHF. In DNA form, the CDR3 reads TGTGCCAGCAGCGCTCCGGGGGAAGTTCAGCCCCAGCATTTT.